The entry that follows covers one T cell receptor (beta chain) sequence. The antigen remains undetermined. Produced via immunoSEQ multiplex PCR; TCRdb's table is partial and in-frame only. Among over 9,000 clones listed, around 94% were seen once. The data derive from a study of T cells in narcolepsy. Study observations and caveats: Blood of same and different patients, but not healthy controls, reportedly held recurring autoreactive clonotypes. Autoreactive clone sequences were missing from some blood memory CD4+ repertoires. Comparing one patient's CSF and blood CD4+ clonotypes highlighted HCRT- and TRIB2-specific autoreactive clonotypes.

Germline values: CDR1 DFQATT, CDR2 SNEGSKA (reference sequence). This CDR3 spans 11 amino acids. Trimming took off 3 bases at V and 5 bases at J, with 7 bases between the two ends. This TCR came from a human donor with narcolepsy. The V and J genes are TRBV20-1 and TRBJ2-5; D is unclear. Sample: CD45RA- memory CD4+ T cells from PBMCs. For the CDR3, the DNA is TGCAGTGCTAGTCCCCTGGAGACCCAGTACTTC. Its translation is CSASPLETQYF.